What follows are 30 T cell receptor beta chains derived from one specimen sequenced in a study of sequential checkpoint blockade in melanoma. TCRdb's copy holds only in-frame clones and misses some; the assay was immunoSEQ multiplex PCR. This sample carries around 18,000 clones, 55% to 70% of them seen once, and the ten largest clones take approximately 17%. Noted treatment: randomized to nivolumab then ipilimumab (arm A) or the reverse (arm B). This specimen was CD8+ T cells sorted from blood (inferred from file names), taken from a patient given nivolumab and ipilimumab in sequence. The receptors were sampled from a human donor with melanoma.

This clone was counted between two and nine times. The rearrangement links TRBV4-3 to TRBJ2-7; 9 bases are a match to TRBD1. CDR1 is LGHNA and CDR2 is YSLEER in the germline V gene. After removal of 1 base from V and 5 bases from J, the junction contained 9 bases not matched to a gene. This CDR3 comprises 16 residues. This chain's CDR3 is CASSQVRTGGFHEQYF. The CDR3 DNA reads TGCGCCAGCAGCCAAGTTAGAACAGGGGGCTTCCACGAGCAGTACTTC.

The chain is built from TRBV9 and TRBJ2-3; 7 bases match TRBD1. Germline CDR1 and CDR2: SGDLS and YYNGEE. The CDR3 consists of 14 residues. V shed 3 bases, J shed 6 bases, and the junction held 7 bases outside the gene matches. CDR3 amino acids: CASSEQGIQDTQYF. The CDR3 DNA sequence: TGTGCCAGCAGCGAACAGGGGATCCAGGATACGCAGTATTTT.

V usage is TRBV6-1 and J usage is TRBJ2-1, with 7 nucleotides matching TRBD1. The V segment lost 7 bases and the J segment 3 bases; nucleotides outside the gene matches: 9. This CDR3 region has 15 residues. Germline CDR1 and CDR2: MNHNS and SASEGT. The CDR3 DNA follows: TGTGCCAGCAACGCCGACAGGGCGAGCTACAATGAGCAGTTCTTC. It codes for CASNADRASYNEQFF.

V usage is TRBV28 and J usage is TRBJ2-1; 11 bases fit TRBD2. V lost 1 base to trimming and J lost 4 bases; unmatched junction nucleotides: 9. The length of the CDR3 is 18 residues. Germline lookup yields CDR1 MDHEN and CDR2 SYDVKM. The CDR3: CASSLLDSGGAWYNEQFF. The CDR3 DNA reads as TGTGCCAGCAGTTTATTAGATAGCGGGGGGGCCTGGTACAATGAGCAGTTCTTC.

Only a few counts were recorded for this clone. The genes are TRBV7-3 and TRBJ1-1; 8 bases fit TRBD1. In germline, CDR1 is SGHTA, CDR2 FQGTGA. The V gene end was trimmed by 2 bases and the J gene end by 5 bases; junction bases not matched to a gene: 4. The CDR3 totals 14 residues. In DNA form, the CDR3 reads TGTGCCAGCAGCTTACATCAGGGGGCAACTGAAGCTTTCTTT. Its translation: CASSLHQGATEAFF.

CDR3 in DNA: TGCGCCAGCAGCTTGGATTGGGTAGAGGGCACAGATACGCAGTATTTT. It specifies CASSLDWVEGTDTQYF. The chain carries TRBV5-1 and TRBJ2-3, with unresolved D. V lost 0 bases to trimming and J lost 1 base, with 12 bases between them. This CDR3 has 16 amino acids. The germline V gene encodes CDR1 SGHRS and CDR2 YFSETQ.

The chain combines TRBV5-1 with TRBJ2-1; TRBD2 matches at 12 bases. V trimming: 1 base; J trimming: 9 bases; junction bases outside the gene matches: 11. Germline CDR1 and CDR2: SGHRS and YFSETQ. The CDR3 length is 17 residues. In DNA, the CDR3 is TGCGCCAGCAGCTTGCGTGGTAGGACTAGCGGGAAGGCTGAGCAGTTCTTC. Amino acids: CASSLRGRTSGKAEQFF.

V usage is TRBV27 and J usage is TRBJ2-7; TRBD2 agrees at 11 bases. The CDR3 sequence is 14 residues long. Germline trimming cut 5 bases from V and 3 bases from J; bases unmatched to any gene: 3. Germline CDR1 MNHEY, CDR2 SMNVEV (reference sequence). The CDR3 region has the DNA TGTGCCAGCAGTGGCGGGACTAGCGGCTACGAGCAGTACTTC. It is translated as CASSGGTSGYEQYF.

In its sample, this clone was seen a few times. The chain has TRBV15 and TRBJ1-2, with D maybe TRBD1 (5 bases). V was trimmed by 0 bases and J by 4 bases, leaving 18 bases between them. The germline V gene encodes CDR1 LNHNV and CDR2 YYDKDF (reference sequence). This CDR3 region has 17 residues. The CDR3 sequence is CATSRDRQGGDGYGYTF. Written as DNA, the CDR3 is TGTGCCACCAGCAGAGATAGGCAGGGAGGCGACGGCTATGGCTACACCTTC.

This clone was recorded only once. The gene calls are TRBV5-4 and TRBJ2-5, with 7 bases matching TRBD1. The CDR3 has 14 residues. Germline V CDR1 and CDR2: SGHNT, YYREEE (reference sequence). The junction had 4 bases not matched to a gene; V was cut back by 2 bases and J by 3 bases. The CDR3, as DNA: TGTGCCAGCAGCTTAGCTACAGGGGAAGAGACCCAGTACTTC. It translates to CASSLATGEETQYF.

In its sample, this clone is medium-sized. The J gene is TRBJ2-1, the V gene TRBV7-9, with TRBD2 identical over 7 bases. V shed 1 base and J 1 base; nucleotides not matched to a gene: 1. The CDR3 is 15 amino acids. Per the germline V gene, CDR1 is SEHNR and CDR2 is FQNEAQ (reference sequence). CDR3 residues: CASSLDGGSYNEQFF. CDR3 nucleotides: TGTGCCAGCAGCTTAGACGGGGGGTCCTACAATGAGCAGTTCTTC.

The chain has TRBV27 and TRBJ2-1; D may be TRBD2 (5 bases). The CDR3 sequence is 16 residues long. Germline CDR1 reads MNHEY; CDR2 reads SMNVEV (reference sequence). The V end lost 6 bases, the J end lost 4 bases, and 19 bases lay between the germline ends. CDR3 nucleotide sequence: TGTGCCAGCAGCAACCTGGAGCGGTTTGATTACAATGAGCAGTTCTTC. Translating gives CASSNLERFDYNEQFF.

This clone is labeled as medium-sized. Other DNA sequences in the same sample also yield this CDR3. The chain has TRBV10-1 and TRBJ1-1, with D hard to call. This CDR3 is built from 15 residues. V gave up 3 bases and J gave up 5 bases, with 16 bases separating them. Germline V gene data show CDR1 as WNHNN and CDR2 as SYGVQD (reference sequence). The DNA for the CDR3 is TGCGCCAGCAGTGAAGGGAGAGGGTTATGGACTGAAGCTTTCTTT. Protein: CASSEGRGLWTEAFF.

J is TRBJ2-7 and V is TRBV10-3; TRBD1 agrees at 7 bases. CDR1 and CDR2 from the germline V gene are ENHRY and SYGVKD. V gave up 4 bases and J gave up 0 bases; unmatched junction bases: 12. CDR3 length equals 17 residues. The CDR3 loop reads CAISGKPDRILSYEQYF. The DNA of the CDR3 is TGTGCCATCAGTGGGAAGCCGGACAGGATCCTCTCCTACGAGCAGTACTTC.

This rearrangement joins TRBV2 to TRBJ1-5; D perhaps matches TRBD1 (5 bases). The CDR3 runs 18 residues. Trimming cost V 5 bases and J 3 bases, with 23 bases left between them. Germline CDR1 SNHLY, CDR2 FYNNEI. CDR3 residues: CASSSGAQAGAVNQPQHF. Written as DNA, the CDR3 is TGTGCCAGCAGTTCCGGGGCCCAAGCGGGAGCCGTCAATCAGCCCCAGCATTTT.

The chain carries TRBV10-3 and TRBJ2-1, with 10 positions matching TRBD2. The CDR3 sequence is 15 residues long. V dropped 2 bases and J dropped 5; count of bases not matched to a gene: 3. The germline CDR1 and CDR2 sequences are ENHRY and SYGVKD. The CDR3 region is CAISEGLAAHNEQFF. CDR3 bases: TGTGCCATCAGTGAGGGACTAGCGGCCCACAATGAGCAGTTCTTC.

The chain carries TRBV7-9 and TRBJ2-4; no clear D. The CDR3 has 18 amino acids. The V gene's germline CDR1 is SEHNR and CDR2 FQNEAQ (reference sequence). The V end was cut by 4 bases, the J end by 2 bases, with 21 bases between. CDR3 sequence reads: CASSSPDLQPSPKNIQYF. The CDR3 DNA sequence: TGTGCCAGCAGCTCCCCCGATCTTCAACCGAGCCCCAAAAACATTCAGTACTTC.

The chain recombines TRBV2 with TRBJ2-7; 10 nucleotides match TRBD2. The junction had 2 bases not matched to a gene; V was cut back by 3 bases and J by 0 bases. This CDR3 spans 15 amino acids. Germline V gives CDR1 SNHLY, CDR2 FYNNEI. The CDR3 DNA is TGTGCCAGCAGTGAGACTAGCGGGCGCTCCTACGAGCAGTACTTC. It encodes CASSETSGRSYEQYF.

This clone was observed a single time. The J gene is TRBJ2-7, the V gene TRBV7-9; TRBD1 matches 9 bases. The CDR3 runs to 15 residues. Germline assignment: CDR1 SEHNR and CDR2 FQNEAQ (reference sequence). J was trimmed by 4 bases and V by 4 bases; bases with no gene match: 8. The DNA of the CDR3 is TGTGCCAGCAGCTCTCCGGGACAGGGAGCATACGAGCAGTACTTC. It yields the protein CASSSPGQGAYEQYF.

The V gene is TRBV5-6, the J gene TRBJ2-7; TRBD1 aligns across 8 bases. CDR3 size: 15 residues. Trimming cost V 2 bases and J 2 bases; bases outside gene matches: 6. Germline V gene data show CDR1 as SGHDT and CDR2 as YYEEEE. CDR3 protein: CASSFPGQAPYEQYF. The CDR3 DNA sequence: TGTGCCAGCAGCTTTCCGGGACAGGCTCCCTACGAGCAGTACTTC.

The chain joins TRBV7-6 to TRBJ2-2, with D possibly being TRBD1 (5 bases). CDR1 SGHVS and CDR2 FNYEAQ come from the germline V gene. V lost 1 base and J 3 bases, leaving 12 bases between the germline ends. The CDR3 has 16 residues. This CDR3 reads CASSLGVVGDTGELFF. CDR3 DNA sequence: TGTGCCAGCAGCTTAGGAGTAGTAGGGGACACCGGGGAGCTGTTTTTT.

This sequence joins TRBV27 and TRBJ1-1; D possibly corresponds to TRBD1 (5 bases). The CDR3 runs 13 residues. V was shortened by 3 bases and J by 5 bases, with 10 bases between the two germline ends. Germline V gene sequence: CDR1 MNHEY, CDR2 SMNVEV (reference sequence). The CDR3 nucleotides are TGTGCCAGCAGTTTCAGGGAGGGGACTGAAGCTTTCTTT. Translated, it gives CASSFREGTEAFF.

The chain couples TRBV28 to TRBJ2-3, with 12 bases aligning to TRBD1. Germline V CDR1 and CDR2: MDHEN, SYDVKM. The CDR3 has 15 amino acids. The V segment lost 3 bases and the J segment 5 bases; nucleotides outside the gene matches: 3. CDR3: CASSFGDRGQDTQYF. CDR3 bases: TGTGCCAGCAGTTTCGGGGACAGGGGGCAAGATACGCAGTATTTT. Based on the CDR3 plus reference TRBV28 and TRBJ2-3, the full variable domain is DVKVTQSSRYLVKRTGEKVFLECVQDMDHENMFWYRQDPGLGLRLIYFSYDVKMKEKGDIPEGYSVSREKKERFSLILESASTNQTSMYLCASSFGDRGQDTQYFGPGTRLTVL.

The chain has TRBV7-3 and TRBJ2-2; D unclear. The CDR3 totals 15 residues. The germline V gene has CDR1 SGHTA and CDR2 FQGTGA. V lost 2 bases and J 4 bases, leaving 11 bases between the germline ends. Written as DNA, the CDR3 is TGTGCCAGCAGCTTACCAGGCAGAGCCACCGGGGAGCTGTTTTTT. Translating gives CASSLPGRATGELFF.

The V call is TRBV28, the J call TRBJ2-3; TRBD1 might be the D (7 bases). Germline CDR1 is MDHEN and CDR2 is SYDVKM. The CDR3 consists of 16 residues. The ends were cut back, 6 bases at V and 4 bases at J, with 20 bases in the middle. As DNA, the CDR3 is TGTGCCAGCAGCCCAGTCAGGGGGGTCGGGTCAGATACGCAGTATTTT. It encodes CASSPVRGVGSDTQYF.

V is TRBV2 and J is TRBJ2-6, with 9 bases identical to TRBD1. The germline V gene has CDR1 SNHLY and CDR2 FYNNEI. The V gene end was trimmed by 11 bases and the J gene end by 0 bases; junction bases not matched to a gene: 11. The CDR3 covers 17 residues. The CDR3 DNA reads TGTGCCGGCAAGACAGGGGGGGGCTTCTCTGGGGCCAACGTCCTGACTTTC. It encodes CAGKTGGGFSGANVLTF.

The rearrangement joins TRBV4-3 to TRBJ1-5, with a tentative D call TRBD1 (6 bases). CDR3 size: 16 residues. The germline gives CDR1 LGHNA, CDR2 YSLEER. V lost 5 bases to trimming and J lost 2 bases, with 16 bases between them. The CDR3, as DNA: TGCGCCAGCAGCACACACGTGGGGGCTCGCAATCAGCCCCAGCATTTT. Translation gives CASSTHVGARNQPQHF.

The V and J genes are TRBV28 and TRBJ2-7; D is uncertain. Germline V gene data show CDR1 as MDHEN and CDR2 as SYDVKM. V lost 3 bases and J 2 bases, leaving 14 bases between the germline ends. This CDR3 is 15 amino acids long. CDR3 DNA: TGTGCCAGCAGTTTGGCCAAGACTTATCCCTACGAGCAGTACTTC. Translated: CASSLAKTYPYEQYF.

The rearrangement links TRBV28 to TRBJ2-1; 7 bases align to TRBD2. Unmatched junction bases numbered 9, after V lost 1 base and J lost 3 bases. Germline V gene sequence: CDR1 MDHEN, CDR2 SYDVKM. CDR3 length equals 17 residues. The CDR3 loop reads CASSLSLLAASYNEQFF. CDR3 nucleotide sequence: TGTGCCAGCAGTTTATCTCTTCTAGCGGCCAGCTACAATGAGCAGTTCTTC.

This chain uses TRBV10-3 with TRBJ2-1, with a possible D match to TRBD2 (7 bases). Trimming removed 2 bases at V and 6 bases at J, with 14 bases between. Per the germline V gene, CDR1 is ENHRY and CDR2 is SYGVKD. The length of the CDR3 is 15 residues. The CDR3 loop is CAISETGRVVNEQFF. CDR3 DNA: TGTGCCATCAGTGAGACAGGGAGGGTCGTCAATGAGCAGTTCTTC.